This T cell receptor beta chain came from a study of blood T cell repertoires in COVID-19. The overall study: T cells, B-cell-depleted T cells, or PBMCs supplied cDNA or gDNA.

It was during active infection that Seattle patients were enrolled and then longitudinally followed. J lost 5 bases, V lost 0 bases, and 9 bases had no gene match. The CDR3 is made up of 17 amino acids. In germline, CDR1 is MGHRA, CDR2 YSYEKL. Authors' analysis steps: The assay estimated nucleated cells by amplifying reference gene primers. Some clones are missing from TCRdb's copy, which holds only in-frame ones; the method was immunoSEQ multiplex PCR. V and J calls and clone size are copied from that table; D and trimming were computed from the DNA. The profile shows some 110,000 clones, 92% of them singletons.

This TCR was sampled from a man aged 50-59 years with COVID-19, enrolled during active disease. The material sequenced was peripheral blood. The chain links TRBV4-1 to TRBJ2-5; 10 positions match TRBD1. Here the CDR3 reads CASSQDRDRGKVETQYF. The CDR3 DNA reads as TGCGCCAGCAGCCAAGATAGGGACAGGGGAAAGGTGGAGACCCAGTACTTC.